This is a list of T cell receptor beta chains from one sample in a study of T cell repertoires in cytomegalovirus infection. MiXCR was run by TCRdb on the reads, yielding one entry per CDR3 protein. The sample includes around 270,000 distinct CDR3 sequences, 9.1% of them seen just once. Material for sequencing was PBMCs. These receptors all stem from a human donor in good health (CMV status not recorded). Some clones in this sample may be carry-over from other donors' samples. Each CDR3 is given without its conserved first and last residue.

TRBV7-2 ASSLPSRNTIY
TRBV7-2 ASSTKRRGSYNEQF
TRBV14 ASSQRSGWWAEAF
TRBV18 ASSPGGGRREQY
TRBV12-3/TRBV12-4 ASSLGQPMNTEAF
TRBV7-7 ASSLQRNTGELF
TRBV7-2 ASSLAGGITEAF
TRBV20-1 SAILAGGPETQY
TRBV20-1 SASYGGHEQY
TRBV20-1 SARDGGTNQPQH
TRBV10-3 AIMTPAKNTEAF
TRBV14 ASSLAHQTRLTDTQY
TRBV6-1 ASSRRRGAGAGDTQY
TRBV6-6 ASIRDGANVLT
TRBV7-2 ASTSGSETQY
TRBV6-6 ASREGWAYNEQF
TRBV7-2 ASSLSLEQY
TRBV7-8 ASSLAGVGIQY
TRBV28 ASKGGVPFNQPQH
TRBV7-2 ASSSHRGPSYEQY
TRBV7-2 ASSLFPFRRDRVTEAF
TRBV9 ASSVGGTTYEQY
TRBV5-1 ASSLDQREAEQG
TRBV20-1 SARDTSGRPNEQF
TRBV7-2 ASSSTDKILSNQPQH
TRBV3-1 ASSRPGLNNEQF
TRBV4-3 ASSQTESSPGEQF
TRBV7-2 ASSFSGNYEQY
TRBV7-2 ASSPTGQGADGYT
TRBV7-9 ASMGGNSGEQY
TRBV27 ASRSGRISGNTIY
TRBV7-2 ASSATGPFGYT
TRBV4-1 ASSQLDLGETQY
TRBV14 ASSPGSVGEQF
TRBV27 ASNLRGGGIGEQY
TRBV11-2 ASSPLGTTNEKLF
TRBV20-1 SASVTSGGTETQY
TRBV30 AWSGRSNQPQH
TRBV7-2 ASSLAGGTVSTGNTIY
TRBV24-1 ATSDSRPNNEQF
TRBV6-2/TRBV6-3 ASSLSGGLYEQF
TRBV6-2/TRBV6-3 ASREGGNQPQH
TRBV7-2 ASSPFRGDYGYT
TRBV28 ASRPHQGSGTEAF
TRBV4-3 ASSQDQTPFWGYT
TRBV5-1 ASSAWTDRETQY
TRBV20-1 SASTSGGLSAQY
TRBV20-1 SARVGTREGNSPLH
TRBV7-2 ASSLIHEQY
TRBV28 ASSSRTGSGGALDTQY
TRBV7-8 ASSRTGLAGRSNTGELF
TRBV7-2 ASSKDRSNTGELF
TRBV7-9 ASVPGVNTEAF
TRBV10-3 AIRSGDSVNTEAF
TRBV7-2 ASSSPIELGYEQY